The 13 T cell receptor beta chains below all came from one sample that was sequenced in a study of identical twins (dated by TCRdb to 2015 to 2016). The library was produced with 5' RACE. Sequencing instrument: Illumina HiSeq 2000. The public reads were reanalyzed by TCRdb: fastp trimming at Q25, MiXCR alignment, in-frame beta chains only. Here each entry gathers all rows of one CDR3 protein and keeps the most common genes and DNA. The sample has about 700,000 distinct CDR3 sequences on record, 5.5% to 7.5% of them singletons. In total, the top ten clones hold about 2% of the sample. Sequencing was performed on naive T cells sorted from blood. The meaning of the sample's cell subset or site label: cells isolated with a human naive T-cell isolation kit. Receptors originate from a man between 18 and 35 years old in good health.

This clonotype was counted only a few times. The gene calls are TRBV28 and TRBJ1-1; D perhaps matches TRBD1 (6 bases). V lost 6 bases and J 5 bases, leaving 13 bases between the germline ends. The CDR3 is 13 amino acids. Germline assignment: CDR1 MDHEN and CDR2 SYDVKM. In nucleotides, the CDR3 is TGTGCCAGCAGGTCCGGGGGGCTGACTGAAGCTTTCTTT. Translation: CASRSGGLTEAFF.

This clonotype was seen repeatedly, ten times or more. J is TRBJ2-1 and V is TRBV7-2; 9 bases are shared with TRBD2. Germline assignment: CDR1 SGHTA and CDR2 FQGNSA. V was clipped by 5 bases and J by 3 bases; unmatched bases: 8. CDR3 length equals 16 residues. CDR3 sequence (DNA): TGTGCCAGCAGCCCGAAGAGCGGGAGGAACTACAATGAGCAGTTCTTC. Protein product: CASSPKSGRNYNEQFF. The whole variable domain, filled in from reference TRBV7-2 and TRBJ2-1, reads GAGVSQSPSNKVTEKGKDVELRCDPISGHTALYWYRQSLGQGLEFLIYFQGNSAPDKSGLPSDRFSAERTGGSVSTLTIQRTQQEDSAVYLCASSPKSGRNYNEQFFGPGTRLTVL.

This clonotype occurred many times. The chain uses TRBV7-8 and TRBJ2-1; 11 bases fit TRBD2. This CDR3 contains 17 residues. The germline V gene encodes CDR1 SGHVS and CDR2 FQNEAQ. V shed 1 base, J shed 7 bases, and the junction held 9 bases outside the gene matches. CDR3 protein: CASSLVVLAGVWNEQFF. The CDR3 DNA sequence: TGTGCCAGCAGCTTAGTTGTACTAGCGGGAGTTTGGAATGAGCAGTTCTTC. The full variable domain, with the rest looked up from reference TRBV7-8 and TRBJ2-1, is GAGVSQSPRYKVAKRGQDVALRCDPISGHVSLFWYQQALGQGPEFLTYFQNEAQLDKSGLPSDRFFAERPEGSVSTLKIQRTQQEDSAVYLCASSLVVLAGVWNEQFFGPGTRLTVL.

This clonotype was picked up a small number of times. The rearrangement links TRBV6-2 or TRBV6-3 to TRBJ1-5; no firm D call. This CDR3 spans 11 amino acids. The V gene's germline CDR1 is MNHEY and CDR2 SVGEGT. Trimming left V 6 bases short and J 8 bases short, with 8 bases between. The CDR3 sequence: CASRTGEPQHF. CDR3 bases: TGTGCCAGCAGGACCGGGGAGCCCCAGCATTTT.

This clonotype has a handful of counts. V usage is TRBV15 and J usage is TRBJ1-6; D gene uncertain. The CDR3 is made up of 15 amino acids. The V gene lost 1 base and the J gene lost 8 bases, with 12 bases spanning the gap. CDR1 and CDR2 from the germline V gene are LNHNV and YYDKDF (reference sequence). The CDR3 here is CATSRVMDRDSPLHF. The CDR3, as DNA: TGTGCCACCAGCAGAGTGATGGACCGTGATTCACCCCTCCACTTT.

This chain links TRBV6-1 with TRBJ2-1; 10 bases map to TRBD2. V was pared by 10 bases and J by 5 bases, with 11 bases of the junction left unmatched. Germline CDR1 MNHNS, CDR2 SASEGT. CDR3 length equals 15 residues. The CDR3 sequence: CATGGIAGGDNEQFF. The CDR3 DNA is TGTGCCACAGGTGGCATAGCGGGAGGAGACAATGAGCAGTTCTTC.

This clonotype was counted ten times or more. This sequence joins TRBV12-3 or TRBV12-4 and TRBJ2-5; D may be TRBD1 or TRBD2 (5 bases each). Trimming shortened V by 0 bases and J by 7 bases, and 15 bases separated the two germline ends. The CDR3 totals 15 residues. CDR3 nucleotide sequence: TGTGCCAGCAGTTTAGCGCTTGACTACCAGGGGACCCAGTACTTC. It yields the protein CASSLALDYQGTQYF.

This clonotype was seen repeatedly, ten times or more. This rearrangement joins TRBV29-1 to TRBJ1-4; 7 nucleotides match TRBD1. After removal of 5 bases from V and 11 bases from J, the junction contained 11 bases not matched to a gene. Germline V lookup: CDR1 SQVTM, CDR2 ANQGSEA. The length of the CDR3 is 13 residues. The CDR3 reads CSVYVRDSKKLFF. As DNA, the CDR3 is TGCAGCGTTTACGTCCGGGACAGCAAGAAACTGTTTTTT.

This clonotype was counted many times. The chain links TRBV18 to TRBJ1-5; weak D call: TRBD1 (6 bases). The length of the CDR3 is 17 residues. In germline, CDR1 is KGHSH, CDR2 LQKENI. The V gene lost 3 bases and the J gene lost 7 bases, with 22 bases spanning the gap. The CDR3 bases are TGTGCCAGCTCACCCGAGGCCCTCACAGGGAAAACGCAGCCCCAGCATTTT. Translated, it gives CASSPEALTGKTQPQHF.

Turning to this clonotype: Given a much more abundant clone one base away, this may be a read error. The chain couples TRBV9 to TRBJ2-3; weak D call: TRBD1 (5 bases). This CDR3 is built from 14 residues. Germline V gives CDR1 SGDLS, CDR2 YYNGEE. The CDR3 bases are TGTGCCAGCAGCGTAGGGACCGGCACAGGTACGCAGTATTTT. Protein sequence: CASSVGTGTGTQYF.

The sample holds many counts of this clonotype. The DNA of the CDR3 is TGTGCCAGCAGTCCACAACAGGGAACCGAGACCCAGTACTTC. Translated, it gives CASSPQQGTETQYF. The rearrangement joins TRBV27 to TRBJ2-5; weak D call: TRBD1 (6 bases). The CDR3 is 14 amino acids. Germline values: CDR1 MNHEY, CDR2 SMNVEV (reference sequence). With 5 bases removed from V and 5 bases from J, the gap between germline ends came to 15 bases.

The chain has TRBV5-6 and TRBJ2-3; 12 bases map to TRBD1. This CDR3 comprises 15 residues. Germline V CDR1 and CDR2: SGHDT, YYEEEE. Trimming at V came to 4 bases and at J to 4 bases, leaving 4 bases not matched to a gene. The CDR3 bases are TGTGCCAGCAGCACGGGACAGGGGGCCCCAGATACGCAGTATTTT. Translation: CASSTGQGAPDTQYF.

The table lists this clonotype with many counts. At one end, the junction sequence differs from germline, possibly due to a read error. The DNA for the CDR3 is TGTGCCAGCAGCTTAGTTGGGGGTACTGAAGCTTTCTTT. Protein: CASSLVGGTEAFF. The V gene is TRBV12-3 or TRBV12-4, the J gene TRBJ1-1; possible D gene TRBD1, 5 bases. CDR3 size: 13 residues.